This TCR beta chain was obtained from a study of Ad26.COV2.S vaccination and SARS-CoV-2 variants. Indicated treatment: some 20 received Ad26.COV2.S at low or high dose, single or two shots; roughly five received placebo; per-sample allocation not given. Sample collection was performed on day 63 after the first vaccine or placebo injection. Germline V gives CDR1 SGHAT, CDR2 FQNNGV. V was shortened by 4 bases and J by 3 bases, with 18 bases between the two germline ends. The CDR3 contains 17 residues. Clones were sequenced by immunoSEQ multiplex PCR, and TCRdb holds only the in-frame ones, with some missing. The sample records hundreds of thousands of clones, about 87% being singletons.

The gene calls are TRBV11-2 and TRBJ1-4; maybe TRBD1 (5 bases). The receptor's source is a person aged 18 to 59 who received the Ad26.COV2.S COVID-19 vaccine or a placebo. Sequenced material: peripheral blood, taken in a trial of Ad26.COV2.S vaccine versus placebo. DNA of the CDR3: TGTGCCAGCAGCTCTATGGTGGGACGGGGCGCTAATGAAAAACTGTTTTTT. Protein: CASSSMVGRGANEKLFF.